A selection of T cell receptor beta chains follows, all from one sample in a study of blood T cell repertoires in COVID-19. Some clones are missing from TCRdb's copy, which holds only in-frame ones; the method was immunoSEQ multiplex PCR. The sample has hundreds of thousands of clones, 75% to 95% seen once. Source material: PBMCs or T cells enriched from blood (not recorded which). Every receptor here comes from a woman aged 18-29 years who had recovered from COVID-19. Both conserved end residues are part of each CDR3. A D gene is named only where the DNA matches it firmly. Clone size is shown for a subset of rows, as once, few, many or a class of expanded clone.

clone_size j_call v_call d_call cdr3_aa cdr3_nt
. TRBJ1-1 TRBV2 TRBD1 CASRTGADTEAFF TGTGCCAGCAGGACAGGGGCCGACACTGAAGCTTTCTTT
. TRBJ2-5 TRBV13 TRBD2 CASRRLAGAGETQYF TGTGCCAGCAGAAGACTAGCGGGAGCGGGAGAGACCCAGTACTTC
. TRBJ2-5 TRBV2 TRBD1 CASSENLDRVVRETQYF TGTGCCAGCAGTGAGAATCTAGACAGGGTAGTTCGAGAGACCCAGTACTTC
few TRBJ1-6 TRBV5-1 TRBD1 CASSSGQGESPLHF TGCGCCAGCAGCTCGGGACAGGGTGAATCACCCCTCCACTTT
. TRBJ2-7 TRBV3-1/TRBV3-2 TRBD1 CASSQAQGAYEQYF TGTGCCAGCAGCCAAGCGCAGGGGGCCTACGAGCAGTACTTC
. TRBJ2-1 TRBV28 TRBD1 CASSMISGTVGYNEQFF TGTGCCAGCAGTATGATATCCGGGACAGTTGGCTACAATGAGCAGTTCTTC
. TRBJ2-5 TRBV28 TRBD1 CASSLRGDRPQETQYF TGTGCCAGCAGCCTAAGGGGGGACAGGCCCCAAGAGACCCAGTACTTC
. TRBJ1-2 TRBV5-1 TRBD1 CASRTTGGFGYTF TGCGCCAGCAGAACTACAGGGGGATTTGGCTACACCTTC
. TRBJ2-1 TRBV7-7 TRBD1 CASSPGTGGGNEQFF TGTGCTAGCAGCCCCGGGACAGGGGGCGGAAATGAGCAGTTCTTC
. TRBJ1-6 TRBV9 TRBD1 CASSPGTGNSPLHF TGTGCCAGCAGCCCCGGGACAGGGAATTCACCCCTCCACTTT
. TRBJ2-7 TRBV2 . CASMVDSVSYEQYF TGTGCCAGCATGGTGGACAGCGTCTCCTACGAGCAGTACTTC
. TRBJ2-1 TRBV4-1 TRBD2 CASSQVLREGAYNEQFF TGCGCCAGCAGCCAAGTACTGCGGGAGGGGGCCTACAATGAGCAGTTCTTC
. TRBJ2-7 TRBV27 . CASSLRGITYEQYF TGTGCCAGCAGTCTCCGGGGGATTACCTACGAGCAGTACTTC
once TRBJ2-1 TRBV28 . CASSFRSGGTNEQFF TGTGCCAGCAGTTTTCGGAGTGGGGGGACCAATGAGCAGTTCTTC
. TRBJ1-5 TRBV5-1 TRBD1 CASSGGTGDQPQHF TGCGCCAGCAGCGGAGGGACAGGGGATCAGCCCCAGCATTTT
. TRBJ1-2 TRBV15 . CATSRDQTSNYGYTF TGTGCCACCAGCAGAGATCAGACATCTAACTATGGCTACACCTTC
. TRBJ2-7 TRBV7-2 . CASSLADSTYEQYF TGTGCCAGCAGCTTAGCGGACAGCACCTACGAGCAGTACTTC
. TRBJ1-5 TRBV5-8 . CASSLAPVSNQPQHF TGTGCCAGCAGCTTGGCCCCGGTTTCGAACCAGCCCCAGCATTTT
. TRBJ2-1 TRBV6-6 TRBD1 CASSVRDRVGGQFF TGTGCCAGCAGCGTGAGGGACAGGGTCGGGGGGCAGTTCTTC
. TRBJ1-2 TRBV2 . CASSDWTTNYGYTF TGTGCCAGCAGTGATTGGACAACTAACTATGGCTACACCTTC
. TRBJ1-2 TRBV19 . CASNNRGYGYTF TGTGCCAGTAACAACCGGGGCTATGGCTACACCTTC
once TRBJ1-5 TRBV7-8 . CASSDQTDSNQPQHF TGTGCCAGCAGCGACCAGACAGATAGCAATCAGCCCCAGCATTTT
. TRBJ2-7 TRBV28 . CASEWVVLWEHEQYF TGTGCCAGCGAGTGGGTGGTCCTCTGGGAGCACGAGCAGTACTTC
. TRBJ2-3 TRBV5-1 TRBD2 CASSPVAGGFTDTQYF TGCGCCAGCAGCCCTGTAGCGGGGGGCTTCACAGATACGCAGTATTTT
. TRBJ1-3 TRBV5-1 . CASSLDVQGFPGNTIYF TGCGCCAGCAGCCTGGACGTACAGGGATTCCCTGGAAACACCATATATTTT
. TRBJ1-2 TRBV12-3/TRBV12-4 TRBD1 CASSPRTGYGYTF TGTGCCAGCAGTCCCAGGACAGGGTATGGCTACACCTTC
. TRBJ1-4 TRBV10-3 TRBD1 CAISGDRGANEKLFF TGTGCCATCAGTGGGGACAGGGGGGCTAATGAAAAACTGTTTTTT